A single sample gave rise to the 13 T cell receptor beta chains below, sequenced in a study of T cell changes during pregnancy in multiple sclerosis. Data came from immunoSEQ multiplex PCR; TCRdb stores just in-frame clones and leaves some out. This table holds roughly 120,000 clones, approximately 93% found once. Sequencing used peripheral blood, obtained before pregnancy. The receptors were sampled from a female donor with multiple sclerosis, enrolled in a pregnancy study.

This chain joins TRBV7-3 and TRBJ2-3; D is perhaps TRBD2 (6 bases). Per germline, CDR1 SGHTA and CDR2 FQGTGA. CDR3 length: 15 residues. Trimming took 1 base from V and 0 from J, leaving 8 bases between them. The CDR3 coding sequence is TGTGCCAGCAGCTTAAGAAGCGGGAGCACAGATACGCAGTATTTT. This gives the protein CASSLRSGSTDTQYF.

The chain joins TRBV19 to TRBJ2-5; TRBD2 might be the D (6 bases). V lost 3 bases to trimming and J lost 2 bases, with 19 bases between them. The CDR3 contains 17 residues. The germline CDR1 and CDR2 sequences are LNHDA and SQIVND (reference sequence). The CDR3 reads CASSIVGTLRFQETQYF. The CDR3 coding sequence is TGTGCCAGTAGTATTGTGGGGACTTTGAGGTTTCAAGAGACCCAGTACTTC.

The chain combines TRBV18 with TRBJ1-2; D ambiguous. CDR1 and CDR2 from the germline V gene are KGHSH and LQKENI. V was clipped by 0 bases and J by 7 bases, with 9 bases between them. The CDR3 loop spans 13 amino acids. The CDR3 is CASSPPSPVGYTF. DNA for the CDR3: TGTGCCAGCTCACCACCCTCCCCTGTTGGCTACACCTTC.

This sequence joins TRBV6-5 and TRBJ1-1; maybe TRBD1 (5 bases). Between the trimmed V and J ends, which lost 2 bases and 6 bases, there was a span of 10 bases. The CDR3 length is 13 residues. The germline V gene encodes CDR1 MNHEY and CDR2 SVGAGI. CDR3 in amino acids: CASSYRGIPEAFF. DNA of the CDR3: TGTGCCAGCAGTTACCGGGGGATCCCTGAAGCTTTCTTT.

This chain connects TRBV7-9 to TRBJ2-1; 15 positions agree with TRBD2. Germline CDR1 SEHNR, CDR2 FQNEAQ (reference sequence). The CDR3 runs 19 residues. The V and J ends lost 5 bases and 0 bases, in that order; junction bases with no gene match: 8. The CDR3 loop is CASSDHGTSGGLSYNEQFF. As DNA, the CDR3 is TGTGCCAGCAGCGACCATGGGACTAGCGGGGGGCTCTCCTACAATGAGCAGTTCTTC.

The genes are TRBV30 and TRBJ1-6; D call uncertain. Per the germline V gene, CDR1 is GTSNPN and CDR2 is SVGIG (reference sequence). CDR3 length: 14 amino acids. V lost 5 bases and J lost 6, with 14 bases in between. Written as DNA, the CDR3 is TGTGCCTGGGGGGAAGGGAGGAGTAATTCACCCCTCCACTTT. Translating gives CAWGEGRSNSPLHF. The variable domain in full, completed from reference TRBV30 and TRBJ1-6, reads SQTIHQWPATLVQPVGSPLSLECTVEGTSNPNLYWYRQAAGRGLQLLFYSVGIGQISSEVPQNLSASRPQDRQFILSSKKLLLSDSGFYLCAWGEGRSNSPLHFGNGTRLTVT.

J is TRBJ1-6 and V is TRBV30, with 7 bases matching TRBD1. CDR3 size: 15 residues. The V gene's germline CDR1 is GTSNPN and CDR2 SVGIG (reference sequence). V was clipped by 2 bases and J by 6 bases; unmatched bases: 7. CDR3 in DNA: TGTGCCTGGAGTTTGGGACAGTTACCTAATTCACCCCTCCACTTT. Its translation is CAWSLGQLPNSPLHF.

V usage is TRBV19 and J usage is TRBJ2-7; 9 bases agree with TRBD2. Per germline, CDR1 LNHDA and CDR2 SQIVND (reference sequence). The J segment lost 3 bases and the V segment lost 3 bases, leaving 6 bases of the junction unmatched. CDR3 length: 15 residues. The CDR3 spells CASSIAGGRVYEQYF. CDR3 bases: TGTGCCAGTAGTATTGCAGGCGGGAGGGTCTACGAGCAGTACTTC.

V usage is TRBV30 and J usage is TRBJ1-2, with a possible D match to TRBD1 (6 bases). The germline CDR1 and CDR2 sequences are GTSNPN and SVGIG (reference sequence). Trimming took 1 base from V and 4 from J, leaving 16 bases between them. The CDR3 is 15 residues long. The CDR3 sequence: CAWSAGAGRVYGYTF. Written as DNA, the CDR3 is TGTGCCTGGAGTGCGGGGGCAGGGAGGGTCTATGGCTACACCTTC.

Concerning this clone itself: This CDR3 is also generated by other DNA sequences in the sample. The CDR3 nucleotides read TGTGCCAGTAGTATAGACAGGGGTTACGAGCAGTACTTC. The encoded protein is CASSIDRGYEQYF. The chain is built from TRBV19 and TRBJ2-7, with D tentatively TRBD1 (6 bases). CDR3 length: 13 amino acids. Germline CDR1 and CDR2: LNHDA and SQIVND (reference sequence). Trimming removed 0 bases at V and 4 bases at J, with 7 bases between.

The V gene is TRBV5-6, the J gene TRBJ1-2; 10 bases match TRBD1. Looked up from germline, CDR1 is SGHDT and CDR2 is YYEEEE. Trimming at V came to 7 bases and at J to 4 bases, leaving 7 bases not matched to a gene. This CDR3 has 14 amino acids. CDR3 amino acids: CASQDRGTLYGYTF. The CDR3 DNA sequence: TGTGCCAGCCAGGACAGGGGGACCCTCTATGGCTACACCTTC.

This chain links TRBV7-2 with TRBJ2-1; 7 bases map to TRBD2. J lost 6 bases, V lost 4 bases, and 6 bases had no gene match. Per germline, CDR1 SGHTA and CDR2 FQGNSA. The CDR3 runs to 14 residues. The CDR3 region has the DNA TGTGCCAGCAGCTCTACAGGACTAGTCAATGAGCAGTTCTTC. Its protein product is CASSSTGLVNEQFF.

Notes on this clone: The same CDR3 also results from other DNA sequences found in this sample. This chain uses TRBV5-1 with TRBJ2-7, with TRBD1 matching over 7 bases. The CDR3 totals 13 residues. Per germline, CDR1 SGHRS and CDR2 YFSETQ. V was clipped by 0 bases and J by 6 bases; unmatched bases: 3. The CDR3 region has the DNA TGCGCCAGCAGCTTGGGGGCAGGGGGCGAGCAGTACTTC. Its protein is CASSLGAGGEQYF.